These 14 T cell receptor beta chains were sequenced from one sample in a study of blood T cell repertoires in COVID-19. The repertoire was sequenced with immunoSEQ multiplex PCR; TCRdb's copy has only in-frame clones and lacks some. The sample lists 100,000 to 120,000 clones; approximately 89% were seen once. Specimen: peripheral blood. Source of these receptors: an older woman with COVID-19, enrolled during active disease.

The J gene is TRBJ2-1, the V gene TRBV12-3 or TRBV12-4; no clear D. The CDR3 sequence is 13 residues long. The ends were cut back, 5 bases at V and 6 bases at J, with 11 bases in the middle. The CDR3 DNA follows: TGTGCCAGCAGTAGCGTCCCGGGCAATGAGCAGTTCTTC. This encodes CASSSVPGNEQFF.

The chain links TRBV2 to TRBJ2-1, with 9 bases fitting TRBD1. Germline V gene data show CDR1 as SNHLY and CDR2 as FYNNEI. There are 15 residues in the CDR3. The junction had 10 bases not matched to a gene; V was cut back by 6 bases and J by 7 bases. This CDR3 is CASRIVGQGSNEQFF. CDR3 sequence (DNA): TGTGCCAGCAGAATTGTGGGACAGGGCTCAAATGAGCAGTTCTTC.

The V call is TRBV2, the J call TRBJ2-5, with D maybe TRBD2 (5 bases). V lost 7 bases and J lost 5, with 14 bases in between. This CDR3 spans 13 amino acids. CDR1 and CDR2 from the germline V gene are SNHLY and FYNNEI. CDR3 in DNA: TGTGCCAGCAAGGAGGAAAAGGAGGAGACCCAGTACTTC. It codes for CASKEEKEETQYF.

The chain recombines TRBV7-3 with TRBJ1-1, with 7 bases fitting TRBD1. This CDR3 has 13 amino acids. V trimming: 5 bases; J trimming: 8 bases; junction bases outside the gene matches: 8. Germline lookup yields CDR1 SGHTA and CDR2 FQGTGA. The CDR3 coding sequence is TGTGCCAGCAGCGTGGACGGACAGGCCGAAGCTTTCTTT. Residues: CASSVDGQAEAFF.

This clone occurred once. A junction end diverges from the germline sequence, so it may reflect a read error. The genes are TRBV7-2 and TRBJ2-4, with D tentatively TRBD2 (7 bases). Germline V gene sequence: CDR1 SGHTA, CDR2 FQGNSA. The CDR3 runs 15 residues. Here the CDR3 DNA reads TGTGCCAGCAGCTTAGAAACCGGGCGTGCGGGGGCCCTGGACTTC. Its protein is CASSLETGRAGALDF.

V is TRBV9 and J is TRBJ1-2, with 8 bases fitting TRBD1. CDR1 and CDR2 from the germline V gene are SGDLS and YYNGEE. Unmatched junction bases numbered 6, after V lost 0 bases and J lost 2 bases. The CDR3 has 16 residues. The CDR3 here is CASSVAPQGANYGYTF. As DNA, the CDR3 is TGTGCCAGCAGCGTAGCTCCGCAGGGGGCCAACTATGGCTACACCTTC.

The chain recombines TRBV7-6 with TRBJ2-1; the D is unclear. V was trimmed by 4 bases and J by 4 bases, leaving 17 bases between them. Germline V lookup: CDR1 SGHVS, CDR2 FNYEAQ. This CDR3 has 16 residues. As DNA, the CDR3 is TGTGCCAGCAGCTCCGCCCTAGAGGCCGATTACAATGAGCAGTTCTTC. This sequence encodes CASSSALEADYNEQFF.

The chain is built from TRBV6-1 and TRBJ2-1; D perhaps matches TRBD2 (5 bases). The germline V and J ends were trimmed by 1 base and 4 bases, with 20 bases remaining between them. The CDR3 is made up of 18 amino acids. The V gene's germline CDR1 is MNHNS and CDR2 SASEGT. CDR3 bases: TGTGCCAGCAGTGAAGTGTGGGAAATGAGGGTCGGGTACAATGAGCAGTTCTTC. Translated, it gives CASSEVWEMRVGYNEQFF.

The chain uses TRBV30 and TRBJ1-4; tentatively, D is TRBD1 (6 bases). Germline lookup yields CDR1 GTSNPN and CDR2 SVGIG (reference sequence). With 3 bases removed from V and 8 bases from J, the gap between germline ends came to 19 bases. CDR3 length: 15 amino acids. The CDR3 sequence: CAWRGGGGGGEKLFF. CDR3 in DNA: TGTGCCTGGAGAGGAGGTGGAGGGGGGGGAGAAAAACTGTTTTTT.

The rearrangement joins TRBV11-3 to TRBJ2-3, with 8 bases identical to TRBD2. Germline lookup yields CDR1 SGHNT and CDR2 YENEEA. With 5 bases clipped from V and 5 bases from J, the junction kept 6 bases outside the gene matches. This CDR3 is built from 14 residues. The DNA for the CDR3 is TGTGCCAGCAGCCCCGGGGGGGCCGGAGATACGCAGTATTTT. Translated, it gives CASSPGGAGDTQYF. Using reference TRBV11-3 and TRBJ2-3 for the parts outside the CDR3, the full variable domain is EAGVVQSPRYKIIEKKQPVAFWCNPISGHNTLYWYLQNLGQGPELLIRYENEEAVDDSQLPKDRFSAERLKGVDSTLKIQPAELGDSAVYLCASSPGGAGDTQYFGPGTRLTVL.

The chain combines TRBV6-2 or TRBV6-3 with TRBJ1-2; 10 bases are a match to TRBD1. With 2 bases clipped from V and 7 bases from J, the junction kept 4 bases outside the gene matches. The V gene's germline CDR1 is MNHEY and CDR2 SVGEGT. The CDR3 spans 14 residues. The CDR3 DNA is TGTGCCAGCAGTTACGTGACAGGGGGCTTTGGCTACACCTTC. Translated: CASSYVTGGFGYTF.

The chain links TRBV29-1 to TRBJ1-1, with 12 bases identical to TRBD1. CDR3 length: 15 amino acids. The junction had 6 bases not matched to a gene; V was cut back by 6 bases and J by 1 base. Germline loops: CDR1 SQVTM, CDR2 ANQGSEA. CDR3 protein: CSVAGTGGGNTEAFF. CDR3 DNA: TGCAGCGTCGCCGGGACAGGGGGCGGGAACACTGAAGCTTTCTTT.

Turning to this clone: Here the CDR3 omits its conserved ending phenylalanine or tryptophan, so a read error is the likely source. It is unclear where the CDR3 begins or ends on the DNA, so no DNA is shown, and the CDR3 is as TCRdb lists it. The chain carries TRBV10-2 and TRBJ1-1; the table's D call, TRBD1, was not checked against the DNA. CDR1 and CDR2 (germline): WSHSY, SAAADI. The CDR3 contains 14 residues when both ends are counted. The CDR3 is CASSESQGPGRYLI.

This chain uses TRBV5-1 with TRBJ1-1; 10 positions agree with TRBD1. The germline gives CDR1 SGHRS, CDR2 YFSETQ. V shed 4 bases and J 0 bases; nucleotides not matched to a gene: 9. This CDR3 region has 17 residues. The chain's CDR3 is CASSAGGTGDMNTEAFF. The CDR3 DNA follows: TGCGCCAGCAGCGCGGGGGGGACAGGGGATATGAACACTGAAGCTTTCTTT.